The subject of this entry is one T cell receptor beta chain. Its antigen is unknown. This entry comes from a study of OX40 agonist ivuxolimab in advanced cancers. Background on the study: Among those enrolled, mean age was roughly 55 years (range about 23 to 90) and 75% to 85% were male.

Clones were read by immunoSEQ multiplex PCR, and TCRdb kept only the in-frame ones, dropping some. The table shows 65,000 to 90,000 clones, with approximately 89% occurring only once. Germline CDR1 and CDR2: WSHSY and SAAADI. The V gene end was trimmed by 5 bases and the J gene end by 2 bases; junction bases not matched to a gene: 9. The CDR3 consists of 16 residues. General study points: With doses of 0.1-3.0 mg/kg, partial responders showed among the lowest clonal expansion. At doses 0.1 to 3.0 mg/kg, CD4+ and CD8+ clones expanded.

Peripheral blood came from all dose cohorts at three timepoints. The material was CD4+ or CD8+ T cells sorted from blood, obtained in a trial of the OX40 agonist ivuxolimab. This receptor was taken from an adult with an advanced solid tumor such as melanoma, head and neck, liver or kidney cancer. The chain carries TRBV10-2 and TRBJ1-3, with 7 bases aligning to TRBD1. The CDR3, as DNA: TGCGCCAGCAGTTTGGGACAGCCCGGCGCTGGAAACACCATATATTTT. Its translation: CASSLGQPGAGNTIYF.